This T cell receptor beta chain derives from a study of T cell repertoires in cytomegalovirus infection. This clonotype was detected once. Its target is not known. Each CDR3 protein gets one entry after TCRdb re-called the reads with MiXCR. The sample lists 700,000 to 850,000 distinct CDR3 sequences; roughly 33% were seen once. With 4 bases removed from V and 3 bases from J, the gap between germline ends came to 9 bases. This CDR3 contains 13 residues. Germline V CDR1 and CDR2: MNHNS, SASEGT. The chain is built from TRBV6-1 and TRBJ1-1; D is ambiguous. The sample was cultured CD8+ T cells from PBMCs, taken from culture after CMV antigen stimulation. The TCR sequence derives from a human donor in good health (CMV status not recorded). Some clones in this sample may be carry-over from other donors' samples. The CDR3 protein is CASSVSGYTEAFF. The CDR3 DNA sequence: TGTGCCAGCAGTGTCAGCGGTTACACTGAAGCTTTCTTT.